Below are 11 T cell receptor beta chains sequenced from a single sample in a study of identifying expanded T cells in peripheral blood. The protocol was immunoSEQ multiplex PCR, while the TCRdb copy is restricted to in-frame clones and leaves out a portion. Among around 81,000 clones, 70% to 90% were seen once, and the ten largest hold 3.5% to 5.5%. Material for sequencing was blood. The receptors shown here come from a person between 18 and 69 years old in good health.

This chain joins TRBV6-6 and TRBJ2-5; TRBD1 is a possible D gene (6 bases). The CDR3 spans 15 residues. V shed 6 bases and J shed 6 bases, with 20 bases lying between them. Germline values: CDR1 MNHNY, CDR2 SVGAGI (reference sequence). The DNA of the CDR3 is TGTGCCAGCAGCCCCTCTCGAACAGGGTTGAAGACCCAGTACTTC. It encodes CASSPSRTGLKTQYF.

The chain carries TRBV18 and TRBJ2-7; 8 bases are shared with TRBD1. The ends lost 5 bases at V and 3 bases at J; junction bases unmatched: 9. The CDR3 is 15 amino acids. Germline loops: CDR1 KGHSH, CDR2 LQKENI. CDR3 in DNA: TGTGCCAGCTCAAAATCAGGGGGCGCGGGCTACGAGCAGTACTTC. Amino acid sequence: CASSKSGGAGYEQYF.

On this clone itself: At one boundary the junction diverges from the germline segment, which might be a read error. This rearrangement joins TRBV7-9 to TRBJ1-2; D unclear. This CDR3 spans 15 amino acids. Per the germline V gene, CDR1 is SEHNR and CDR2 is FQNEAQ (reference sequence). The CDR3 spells CASSLLGLIASERRF. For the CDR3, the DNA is TGTGCCAGCAGCTTGTTAGGGCTCATAGCCAGCGAACGCCGCTTC.

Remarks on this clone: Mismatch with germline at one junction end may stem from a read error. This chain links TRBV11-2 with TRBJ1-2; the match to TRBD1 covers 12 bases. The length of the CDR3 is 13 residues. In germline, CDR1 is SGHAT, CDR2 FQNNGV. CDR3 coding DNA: TGTGCCAGCAGCCCTAACCGGGACAGGGGGCTTTTCTTC. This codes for CASSPNRDRGLFF.

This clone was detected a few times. CDR3 sequence reads: CASSPLRGRRFTEAFF. The CDR3 DNA sequence: TGTGCCAGCAGCCCCCTTCGCGGGCGGAGGTTCACTGAAGCTTTCTTT. The chain links TRBV7-9 to TRBJ1-1; D is ambiguous. Trimming removed 5 bases at V and 4 bases at J, with 20 bases between. Germline loops: CDR1 SEHNR, CDR2 FQNEAQ (reference sequence). The CDR3 sequence is 16 residues long.

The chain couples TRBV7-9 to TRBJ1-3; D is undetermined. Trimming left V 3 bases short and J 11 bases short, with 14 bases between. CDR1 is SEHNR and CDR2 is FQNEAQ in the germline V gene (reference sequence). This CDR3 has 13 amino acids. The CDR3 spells CASSLGSWGSIYF. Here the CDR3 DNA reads TGTGCCAGCAGCTTGGGTTCGTGGGGATCCATATATTTT.

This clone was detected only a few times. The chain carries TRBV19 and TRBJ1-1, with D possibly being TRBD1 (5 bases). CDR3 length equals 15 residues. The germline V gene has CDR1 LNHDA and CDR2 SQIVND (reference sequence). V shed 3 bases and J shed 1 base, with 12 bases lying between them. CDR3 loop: CASSIDGRGNTEAFF. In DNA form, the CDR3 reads TGTGCCAGTAGTATCGACGGTAGGGGGAACACTGAAGCTTTCTTT.

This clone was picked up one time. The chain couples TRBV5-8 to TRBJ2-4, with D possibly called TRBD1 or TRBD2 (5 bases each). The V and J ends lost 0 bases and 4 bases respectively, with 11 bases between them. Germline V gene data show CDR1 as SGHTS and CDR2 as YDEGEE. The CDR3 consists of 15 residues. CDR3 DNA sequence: TGTGCCAGCAGCTTGGCCCGGGGACGAAAAAACATTCAGTACTTC. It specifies CASSLARGRKNIQYF.

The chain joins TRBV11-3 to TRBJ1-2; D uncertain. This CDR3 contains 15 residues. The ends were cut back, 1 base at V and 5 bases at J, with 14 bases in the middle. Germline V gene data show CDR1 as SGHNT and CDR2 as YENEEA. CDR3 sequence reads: CASSLATAARYGYTF. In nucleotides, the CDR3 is TGTGCCAGCAGCTTAGCCACAGCCGCTAGGTATGGCTACACCTTC.

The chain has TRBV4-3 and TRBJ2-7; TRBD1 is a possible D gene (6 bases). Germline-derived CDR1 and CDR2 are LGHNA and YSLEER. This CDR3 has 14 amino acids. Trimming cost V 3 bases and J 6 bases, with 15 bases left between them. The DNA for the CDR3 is TGCGCCAGCAGCCACGGAACAGGGCGGTTCGAGCAGTACTTC. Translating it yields CASSHGTGRFEQYF.

The CDR3 nucleotides read TGTGCCTCGGGTGATGCGGACAGGGGGATGGTCGCTGAAGCTTTCTTT. This sequence encodes CASGDADRGMVAEAFF. This chain joins TRBV10-3 and TRBJ1-1; TRBD1 aligns across 10 bases. V was clipped by 11 bases and J by 6 bases; unmatched bases: 18. CDR1 is ENHRY, CDR2 SYGVKD, per germline. The CDR3 has 16 amino acids.